These 25 T cell receptor beta chains were sequenced from one sample in a study of spatial heterogeneity in lung cancer. Each CDR3 protein is one row after TCRdb ran MiXCR on the 5' RACE reads. This repertoire shows some 46,000 distinct CDR3 sequences, approximately 10% found once; its top ten account for roughly 32%. Time point meaning: blood at routine non-recurrence follow-up after resection. The source was PBMCs, collected at follow-up. All receptors come from a male donor with early-stage non-small cell lung cancer.

This clonotype has just a few counts. The chain uses TRBV27 and TRBJ2-7; 15 nucleotides match TRBD2. In germline, CDR1 is MNHEY, CDR2 SMNVEV (reference sequence). The CDR3 is made up of 15 amino acids. Unmatched junction bases numbered 5, after V lost 6 bases and J lost 5 bases. For the CDR3, the DNA is TGTGCCAGCAGGGGACTAGCGGGAGGAACCCACGAGCAGTACTTC. Amino acids: CASRGLAGGTHEQYF.

This clonotype was seen a handful of times. V and J are TRBV19 and TRBJ2-3; 14 nucleotides align to TRBD2. The CDR3 contains 15 residues. Germline CDR1 LNHDA, CDR2 SQIVND (reference sequence). Trimming cost V 7 bases and J 7 bases; bases outside gene matches: 7. CDR3 DNA sequence: TGTGCCAGTACCGGAGGGACTAGCGGGAGTAATACGCAGTATTTT. It specifies CASTGGTSGSNTQYF. The full variable domain, its missing parts supplied by reference TRBV19 and TRBJ2-3, is DGGITQSPKYLFRKEGQNVTLSCEQNLNHDAMYWYRQDPGQGLRLIYYSQIVNDFQKGDIAEGYSVSREKKESFPLTVTSAQKNPTAFYLCASTGGTSGSNTQYFGPGTRLTVL.

The chain joins TRBV14 to TRBJ2-7; TRBD2 is a possible D gene (6 bases). V lost 1 base and J 5 bases, leaving 21 bases between the germline ends. The CDR3 length is 17 residues. Germline loops: CDR1 SGHDN, CDR2 FVKESK. In DNA form, the CDR3 reads TGTGCCAGCAGCCAAGTGGTTTCCGGGGGAAAGAAAAACGAGCAGTACTTC. It is translated as CASSQVVSGGKKNEQYF.

Here the CDR3 reads CASSLNEQLNTEAFF. The CDR3 DNA follows: TGTGCCAGCAGTCTAAACGAACAGTTGAACACTGAAGCTTTCTTT. The chain combines TRBV27 with TRBJ1-1; D unresolved. The V gene's germline CDR1 is MNHEY and CDR2 SMNVEV (reference sequence). V lost 5 bases and J lost 0, with 13 bases in between. CDR3 size: 15 residues.

This clonotype has just a few counts. The chain couples TRBV7-3 to TRBJ2-7; weak D call: TRBD2 (6 bases). Germline-derived CDR1 and CDR2 are SGHTA and FQGTGA. CDR3 length: 12 amino acids. Trimming took off 5 bases at V and 6 bases at J, with 11 bases between the two ends. CDR3 sequence: CASSTVGGEQYF. CDR3 nucleotide sequence: TGTGCCAGCAGCACCGTCGGGGGCGAGCAGTACTTC. Full variable domain (rest looked up from reference TRBV7-3 and TRBJ2-7): GAGVSQTPSNKVTEKGKYVELRCDPISGHTALYWYRQSLGQGPEFLIYFQGTGAADDSGLPNDRFFAVRPEGSVSTLKIQRTERGDSAVYLCASSTVGGEQYFGPGTRLTVT.

The chain carries TRBV9 and TRBJ1-1; TRBD1 aligns across 8 bases. The CDR3 extends over 14 amino acids. V lost 3 bases to trimming and J lost 5 bases; unmatched junction nucleotides: 6. Germline CDR1 SGDLS, CDR2 YYNGEE. The CDR3 loop reads CASSERTGGTEAFF. CDR3 bases: TGTGCCAGCAGCGAGAGAACAGGGGGAACTGAAGCTTTCTTT.

This clonotype was counted at least ten times. J is TRBJ2-7 and V is TRBV12-3 or TRBV12-4, with D perhaps TRBD1 or TRBD2 (5 bases each). V gave up 0 bases and J gave up 0 bases, with 15 bases separating them. The CDR3 spans 17 residues. CDR3 DNA: TGTGCCAGCAGTTTAGCAGGGGCCGGGAAAAGCTCCTACGAGCAGTACTTC. Translation: CASSLAGAGKSSYEQYF.

The chain joins TRBV11-3 to TRBJ2-2, with D perhaps TRBD2 (6 bases). Germline CDR1 and CDR2: SGHNT and YENEEA. The CDR3 totals 15 residues. V was cut by 1 base and J by 4 bases, with 10 bases left in between. The CDR3 DNA is TGTGCCAGCAGCTTAGTGTCGGGAGCCACCGGGGAGCTGTTTTTT. Protein product: CASSLVSGATGELFF.

There are a few counts of this clonotype. The genes are TRBV5-1 and TRBJ2-3, with 7 bases aligning to TRBD1. The CDR3 consists of 15 residues. V gave up 5 bases and J gave up 1 base; unmatched junction bases: 7. Per the germline V gene, CDR1 is SGHRS and CDR2 is YFSETQ. The CDR3 here is CASSHEDRRTDTQYF. CDR3 DNA sequence: TGCGCCAGCAGTCACGAGGACAGGCGCACAGATACGCAGTATTTT.

V and J are TRBV29-1 and TRBJ1-1; TRBD1 is a possible D gene (6 bases). Germline V CDR1 and CDR2: SQVTM, ANQGSEA. The CDR3 is made up of 12 amino acids. The V gene lost 8 bases and the J gene lost 4 bases, with 14 bases spanning the gap. CDR3 loop: CSPGGGGTEAFF. CDR3 nucleotide sequence: TGCAGCCCTGGAGGGGGAGGCACTGAAGCTTTCTTT.

The V gene is TRBV19, the J gene TRBJ2-1, with 10 bases fitting TRBD2. Trimming took 5 bases from V and 8 from J; bases not matched to a gene: 9. This CDR3 region has 15 residues. The V gene's germline CDR1 is LNHDA and CDR2 SQIVND (reference sequence). Here the CDR3 reads CASSPPGTSEDEQFF. CDR3 nucleotides: TGTGCCAGTAGTCCACCCGGGACTAGCGAGGATGAGCAGTTCTTC.

This chain links TRBV6-2 or TRBV6-3 with TRBJ1-5; D is ambiguous. V dropped 7 bases and J dropped 0 bases, with 10 bases sitting between them. The CDR3 is 14 residues long. Per the germline V gene, CDR1 is MNHEY and CDR2 is SVGEGT. CDR3 sequence reads: CASNSQPSNQPQHF. DNA for the CDR3: TGTGCCAGCAACAGTCAGCCTAGCAATCAGCCCCAGCATTTT.

In its sample, this clonotype was seen a few times. The chain combines TRBV27 with TRBJ1-5; 7 bases are shared with TRBD1. The V gene's germline CDR1 is MNHEY and CDR2 SMNVEV (reference sequence). The CDR3 runs to 14 residues. The V gene end was trimmed by 3 bases and the J gene end by 2 bases; junction bases not matched to a gene: 1. CDR3 coding DNA: TGTGCCAGCAGTTTTGACAGGGGCAATCAGCCCCAGCATTTT. Amino acid sequence: CASSFDRGNQPQHF.

This clonotype was counted many times. V and J are TRBV7-9 and TRBJ1-5, with D possibly matching TRBD1 (5 bases). The V and J ends lost 0 bases and 7 bases respectively, with 7 bases between them. There are 13 residues in the CDR3. In germline, CDR1 is SEHNR, CDR2 FQNEAQ (reference sequence). Written as DNA, the CDR3 is TGTGCCAGCAGCTTAGCGGGGGAGCAGCCCCAGCATTTT. Protein product: CASSLAGEQPQHF.

This clonotype was recorded many times. V and J are TRBV7-6 and TRBJ2-7; no definite D call. The CDR3 runs 14 residues. Trimming shortened V by 5 bases and J by 4 bases, and 15 bases separated the two germline ends. Germline V gene lookup returns CDR1 SGHVS and CDR2 FNYEAQ. CDR3 sequence: CASSANTLAYEQYF. The DNA for the CDR3 is TGTGCCAGCAGCGCCAATACCCTGGCGTACGAGCAGTACTTC.

This clonotype was observed at least ten times. The rearrangement uses TRBV5-1 and TRBJ1-5; no definite D call. This CDR3 spans 14 amino acids. The germline V gene has CDR1 SGHRS and CDR2 YFSETQ. Trimming pared 0 bases from V and 2 bases from J, leaving 6 bases between. The CDR3 coding sequence is TGCGCCAGCAGCTTGGGGACGGGCAATCAGCCCCAGCATTTT. This encodes CASSLGTGNQPQHF.

J is TRBJ2-5 and V is TRBV6-6; 8 positions match TRBD2. The junction had 5 bases not matched to a gene; V was cut back by 6 bases and J by 5 bases. This CDR3 region has 13 residues. Germline V gene lookup returns CDR1 MNHNY and CDR2 SVGAGI (reference sequence). CDR3 in amino acids: CASRTGLGETQYF. In DNA form, the CDR3 reads TGTGCCAGCAGGACGGGACTAGGGGAGACCCAGTACTTC.

This clonotype was observed at least ten times. This chain joins TRBV10-3 and TRBJ2-1, with D perhaps TRBD2 (5 bases). Per the germline V gene, CDR1 is ENHRY and CDR2 is SYGVKD. This CDR3 spans 13 amino acids. V shed 6 bases and J shed 6 bases, with 12 bases lying between them. CDR3 DNA: TGTGCCATCAGCGGTACTAGTTTCAATGAGCAGTTCTTC. Protein: CAISGTSFNEQFF.

This clonotype was found many times. The V call is TRBV6-6, the J call TRBJ1-3; D gene unclear. The CDR3 is 16 residues long. Trimming removed 6 bases from V and 0 bases from J, with 15 bases in between. From germline, CDR1 is MNHNY and CDR2 SVGAGI (reference sequence). The CDR3 DNA sequence: TGTGCCAGCAGCTACCCGTCTTGGGGCTCTGGAAACACCATATATTTT. Translation: CASSYPSWGSGNTIYF.

As concerns this clonotype: Compared with germline, one end of the junction differs, possibly owing to a read error. The chain recombines TRBV18 with TRBJ1-1; D is uncertain. CDR1 is KGHSH, CDR2 LQKENI, per germline. The CDR3 consists of 15 residues. The CDR3 coding sequence is TGTGCCGGCTCACCCGGGGAGGGAAGGAACACTGAAGCTTTCTTT. This encodes CAGSPGEGRNTEAFF.

In its sample, this clonotype was seen many times. DNA for the CDR3: TGTGCCAGCAGTGGGGAAATGAACACTGAAGCTTTCTTT. Translating it yields CASSGEMNTEAFF. This chain uses TRBV6-4 with TRBJ1-1; D gene uncertain. This CDR3 spans 13 amino acids. Germline V lookup: CDR1 MRHNA, CDR2 SNTAGT. V was trimmed by 4 bases and J by 0 bases, leaving 6 bases between them.

This clonotype was seen many times. V is TRBV7-2 and J is TRBJ2-1; 9 nucleotides line up with TRBD2. CDR1 SGHTA and CDR2 FQGNSA come from the germline V gene. V shed 5 bases and J 4 bases; nucleotides not matched to a gene: 12. This CDR3 is built from 17 residues. Here the CDR3 DNA reads TGTGCCAGCAGCCCCCGGTTAGCGGGAGACCTTTACAATGAGCAGTTCTTC. As protein: CASSPRLAGDLYNEQFF.

This clonotype was counted ten times or more. J is TRBJ1-2 and V is TRBV3-1, with TRBD1 matching over 7 bases. Germline CDR1 and CDR2: LGHDT and YNNKEL (reference sequence). This CDR3 is built from 13 residues. Losses at the gene ends were 4 bases for V and 7 bases for J; bases not matched to a gene: 6. This CDR3 reads CASSLSQGTGYTF. The CDR3 region has the DNA TGTGCCAGCAGCCTTTCACAGGGGACTGGCTACACCTTC.

This clonotype was recorded a few times. V gene TRBV3-1 combines with J gene TRBJ2-1; D gene unclear. The CDR3 has 13 amino acids. Trimming stripped 1 base from V and 6 bases from J, with 7 bases between. Germline V gene sequence: CDR1 LGHDT, CDR2 YNNKEL (reference sequence). The CDR3 spells CASSQGLPNEQFF. The CDR3 DNA sequence: TGTGCCAGCAGCCAAGGACTCCCCAATGAGCAGTTCTTC.

The table lists this clonotype with many counts. The chain carries TRBV7-8 and TRBJ2-2; D not certain. Trimming removed 4 bases from V and 4 bases from J, with 7 bases in between. The CDR3 is 13 amino acids. CDR1 is SGHVS and CDR2 is FQNEAQ in the germline V gene. This CDR3 is CASSSRPTGELFF. DNA of the CDR3: TGTGCCAGCAGCTCCCGCCCCACCGGGGAGCTGTTTTTT.